This T cell receptor (beta chain) was retrieved from a study of chemoradiotherapy in HPV16-positive cancers. CDR3 length: 13 residues. With 0 bases removed from V and 5 bases from J, the gap between germline ends came to 8 bases. Germline V gene data show CDR1 as SGDLS and CDR2 as YYNGEE. Produced via immunoSEQ multiplex PCR; TCRdb's table is partial and in-frame only. The sample has roughly 15,000 clones; about 70% are singletons. The sample was collected from a patient who underwent chemoradiotherapy. J is TRBJ1-2 and V is TRBV9; no definite D call. The TCR comes from a human donor with HPV-associated anogenital cancer. The CDR3: CASSVVGNYGYTF. DNA of the CDR3: TGTGCCAGCAGCGTAGTGGGGAATTATGGCTACACCTTC.